These 29 T cell receptor beta chains originate from one sample sequenced in a study of radiotherapy plus CTLA-4 blockade in lung cancer. Produced via immunoSEQ multiplex PCR; TCRdb's table is partial and in-frame only. In the table there are 35,000 to 40,000 clones, 86% of which are singletons. Sequenced material: peripheral blood, taken from a patient treated with radiotherapy plus ipilimumab. The receptors stem from a human donor with non-small cell lung cancer whose response to radiotherapy plus ipilimumab could not be evaluated.

V is TRBV9 and J is TRBJ2-2; 12 bases agree with TRBD2. The CDR3 consists of 16 residues. V shed 4 bases and J 6 bases; nucleotides not matched to a gene: 7. Germline V gene lookup returns CDR1 SGDLS and CDR2 YYNGEE. The CDR3 DNA sequence: TGTGCCAGCAGCTCTACTAGCGGGGGGCGTCCCGGGGAGCTGTTTTTT. As protein: CASSSTSGGRPGELFF. Variable domain in full (rest from reference TRBV9 and TRBJ2-2): DSGVTQTPKHLITATGQRVTLRCSPRSGDLSVYWYQQSLDQGLQFLIQYYNGEERAKGNILERFSAQQFPDLHSELNLSSLELGDSALYFCASSSTSGGRPGELFFGEGSRLTVL.

The chain uses TRBV7-9 and TRBJ2-7; TRBD1 matches at 8 bases. Trimming cost V 8 bases and J 3 bases; bases outside gene matches: 9. The CDR3 runs to 14 residues. CDR1 SEHNR and CDR2 FQNEAQ come from the germline V gene (reference sequence). CDR3 region: CASGKSGGFYEQYF. The DNA of the CDR3 is TGTGCCAGCGGCAAATCAGGGGGCTTCTACGAGCAGTACTTC.

This chain links TRBV29-1 with TRBJ1-4; the match to TRBD1 covers 8 bases. The CDR3 runs to 15 residues. The junction had 7 bases not matched to a gene; V was cut back by 0 bases and J by 7 bases. CDR1 and CDR2 from the germline V gene are SQVTM and ANQGSEA. For the CDR3, the DNA is TGCAGCGTTGAAGAGCCGGACAGGGATTCTGAAAAACTGTTTTTT. It is translated as CSVEEPDRDSEKLFF.

CDR3 residues: CASSPTSGSSYNEQFF. DNA of the CDR3: TGCGCCAGCAGCCCGACTAGCGGCAGCTCCTACAATGAGCAGTTCTTC. This rearrangement joins TRBV5-1 to TRBJ2-1, with 9 positions matching TRBD2. CDR1 and CDR2 from the germline V gene are SGHRS and YFSETQ. The CDR3 runs to 16 residues. The trim removed 4 bases at V and 0 bases at J, leaving 5 bases unmatched.

J is TRBJ2-2 and V is TRBV6-1, with TRBD2 matching over 12 bases. The CDR3 is 15 residues long. Germline V lookup: CDR1 MNHNS, CDR2 SASEGT. Trimming at V came to 8 bases and at J to 5 bases, leaving 6 bases not matched to a gene. CDR3: CASRLAGVRTGELFF. The CDR3 DNA reads as TGTGCCAGCCGACTAGCGGGAGTGCGTACCGGGGAGCTGTTTTTT.

This rearrangement joins TRBV5-5 to TRBJ1-1; D is perhaps TRBD1 (6 bases). The CDR3 is 14 residues long. Trimming removed 1 base from V and 0 bases from J, with 7 bases in between. Germline values: CDR1 SGHKS, CDR2 YYEKEE (reference sequence). CDR3 sequence (DNA): TGTGCCAGCAGCTTGCAGGGGATGAACACTGAAGCTTTCTTT. This gives the protein CASSLQGMNTEAFF.

Only a few counts were recorded for this clone. The chain employs TRBV21-1 and TRBJ1-2; no DNA check was done on the table's D call, TRBD1. TRBV21-1 represents a pseudogene. This CDR3 comprises 14 residues. The CDR3 coding sequence is TGTGCCAGCAGCCAACGGACAGGGCAGGATGGCTACACCTTC. Translating gives CASSQRTGQDGYTF.

The V gene is TRBV30, the J gene TRBJ1-4; D may be TRBD1 (5 bases). V was clipped by 0 bases and J by 16 bases, with 27 bases between them. This CDR3 is 16 amino acids long. Germline V lookup: CDR1 GTSNPN, CDR2 SVGIG (reference sequence). CDR3 region: CAWSVLITTTEAPWFF. Here the CDR3 DNA reads TGTGCCTGGAGTGTCCTCATCACGACGACAGAGGCTCCCTGGTTTTTT.

The chain employs TRBV6-4 and TRBJ2-2; 8 positions agree with TRBD1. The CDR3 has 15 amino acids. The junction had 3 bases not matched to a gene; V was cut back by 6 bases and J by 0 bases. CDR1 is MRHNA and CDR2 is SNTAGT in the germline V gene. CDR3 protein: CASSADRANTGELFF. The CDR3 DNA is TGTGCCAGCAGCGCGGACAGGGCGAACACCGGGGAGCTGTTTTTT.

The chain joins TRBV29-1 to TRBJ1-2; D may be TRBD1 (6 bases). The CDR3 length is 14 residues. Germline V CDR1 and CDR2: SQVTM, ANQGSEA. The V end was cut by 7 bases, the J end by 0 bases, with 15 bases between. For the CDR3, the DNA is TGCAGCGGAGGGGTGCAGGGGACTAACTATGGCTACACCTTC. It translates to CSGGVQGTNYGYTF.

The chain employs TRBV2 and TRBJ2-2; D ambiguous. Germline assignment: CDR1 SNHLY and CDR2 FYNNEI. The CDR3 is made up of 13 amino acids. V was cut by 7 bases and J by 5 bases, with 11 bases left in between. CDR3 sequence (DNA): TGTGCCAGCACCCCAGGTGGTACCGGGGAGCTGTTTTTT. Translated, it gives CASTPGGTGELFF. Using reference TRBV2 and TRBJ2-2 for the parts outside the CDR3, the full variable domain is EPEVTQTPSHQVTQMGQEVILRCVPISNHLYFYWYRQILGQKVEFLVSFYNNEISEKSEIFDDQFSVERPDGSNFTLKIRSTKLEDSAMYFCASTPGGTGELFFGEGSRLTVL.

The J gene is TRBJ2-7, the V gene TRBV7-2, with D possibly TRBD2 on 6 matching bases. Germline CDR1 and CDR2: SGHTA and FQGNSA. Trimming pared 6 bases from V and 7 bases from J, leaving 13 bases between. CDR3 length: 12 residues. The CDR3 loop is CASRSLAGEQYF. The CDR3, as DNA: TGTGCCAGCAGATCACTAGCTGGGGAGCAGTACTTC.

This clone was recorded once. The genes are TRBV28 and TRBJ2-7, with 11 bases lining up with TRBD1. In germline, CDR1 is MDHEN, CDR2 SYDVKM. The V gene end was trimmed by 6 bases and the J gene end by 7 bases; junction bases not matched to a gene: 2. CDR3 length: 12 amino acids. The CDR3 nucleotides read TGTGCCAGCAGGGACAGGGGGCGTGAGCAGTACTTC. Residues: CASRDRGREQYF.

CDR3 sequence (DNA): TGCGCCAGCAGGGGACGGGAGGCGTCGTCCCCAGATACGCAGTATTTT. This encodes CASRGREASSPDTQYF. This chain uses TRBV4-1 with TRBJ2-3; 7 bases are a match to TRBD2. Germline lookup yields CDR1 MGHRA and CDR2 YSYEKL. V dropped 6 bases and J dropped 4; count of bases not matched to a gene: 13. CDR3 length equals 16 residues.

This chain connects TRBV5-1 to TRBJ1-5; D not resolved. The V gene lost 0 bases and the J gene lost 6 bases, with 10 bases spanning the gap. From germline, CDR1 is SGHRS and CDR2 YFSETQ. The CDR3 consists of 14 residues. The CDR3 region is CASSLAPGGQPQHF. DNA for the CDR3: TGCGCCAGCAGCTTGGCACCAGGAGGTCAGCCCCAGCATTTT.

The chain is built from TRBV4-1 and TRBJ2-7; the match to TRBD1 covers 8 bases. CDR1 and CDR2 (germline): MGHRA, YSYEKL. The V segment lost 4 bases and the J segment 3 bases; nucleotides outside the gene matches: 8. The CDR3 spans 15 residues. CDR3 protein: CASSRDRGTDYEQYF. DNA of the CDR3: TGCGCCAGCAGCCGCGACAGGGGCACCGACTACGAGCAGTACTTC.

This chain connects TRBV7-9 to TRBJ2-5, with 13 nucleotides matching TRBD2. This CDR3 region has 16 residues. The germline V gene encodes CDR1 SEHNR and CDR2 FQNEAQ (reference sequence). V was pared by 5 bases and J by 7 bases, with 10 bases of the junction left unmatched. CDR3 sequence: CASSDRLAGGLGTQYF. The DNA of the CDR3 is TGTGCCAGCAGCGACCGACTAGCGGGGGGCCTGGGGACCCAGTACTTC.

V gene TRBV28 combines with J gene TRBJ2-2; D call uncertain. CDR1 is MDHEN and CDR2 is SYDVKM in the germline V gene. This CDR3 region has 14 residues. Trimming cost V 7 bases and J 1 base, with 10 bases left between them. The CDR3: CASNEQVNTGELFF. In nucleotides, the CDR3 is TGTGCCAGCAACGAGCAAGTGAACACCGGGGAGCTGTTTTTT. The complete variable domain, with remaining parts taken from reference TRBV28 and TRBJ2-2, reads DVKVTQSSRYLVKRTGEKVFLECVQDMDHENMFWYRQDPGLGLRLIYFSYDVKMKEKGDIPEGYSVSREKKERFSLILESASTNQTSMYLCASNEQVNTGELFFGEGSRLTVL.

In this sample, this clone turned up once. The rearrangement uses TRBV29-1 and TRBJ1-2, with a weak D call TRBD1 (6 bases). Germline V CDR1 and CDR2: SQVTM, ANQGSEA. With 5 bases removed from V and 6 bases from J, the gap between germline ends came to 13 bases. The CDR3 is 12 amino acids. The CDR3 bases are TGCAGCGTTCCCGACAGGTACCATGGCTACACCTTC. As protein: CSVPDRYHGYTF.

This chain links TRBV19 with TRBJ2-5; tentatively, D is TRBD1 (5 bases). Matching the DNA end better, TRBJ2-7 makes the J call doubtful. The CDR3 length is 13 residues. Germline V lookup: CDR1 LNHDA, CDR2 SQIVND (reference sequence). The CDR3 DNA follows: TGTGCCAGTAGTAGACAGTATACCTACGAGCAGTACTTC. This translates into CASSRQYTYEQYF.

The chain carries TRBV18 and TRBJ1-1; D might be TRBD1 (5 bases). CDR3 size: 14 residues. The germline V gene has CDR1 KGHSH and CDR2 LQKENI. V lost 1 base and J 8 bases, leaving 14 bases between the germline ends. CDR3: CASSPLFQGGEAFF. In DNA form, the CDR3 reads TGTGCCAGCTCACCACTCTTCCAGGGTGGCGAAGCTTTCTTT.

This chain uses TRBV6-6 with TRBJ1-2; D is undetermined. There are 11 residues in the CDR3. The ends were cut back, 8 bases at V and 3 bases at J, with 7 bases in the middle. From germline, CDR1 is MNHNY and CDR2 SVGAGI (reference sequence). CDR3 nucleotide sequence: TGTGCCAGCTTTGGCCACTATGGCTACACCTTC. It specifies CASFGHYGYTF.

The CDR3 region is CASSFPSSGGKKTGELFF. The CDR3 nucleotides read TGTGCCAGCAGCTTCCCCTCTAGCGGGGGAAAAAAAACCGGGGAGCTGTTTTTT. The V call is TRBV7-8, the J call TRBJ2-2; TRBD2 matches at 10 bases. Germline V lookup: CDR1 SGHVS, CDR2 FQNEAQ. With 3 bases clipped from V and 5 bases from J, the junction kept 12 bases outside the gene matches. This CDR3 spans 18 amino acids.

The chain links TRBV28 to TRBJ2-2; TRBD1 is a possible D gene (5 bases). V lost 7 bases and J 0 bases, leaving 15 bases between the germline ends. Per the germline V gene, CDR1 is MDHEN and CDR2 is SYDVKM. This CDR3 spans 16 amino acids. The chain's CDR3 is CASKGSAGANTGELFF. The CDR3 DNA reads as TGTGCCAGCAAGGGGTCAGCAGGCGCGAACACCGGGGAGCTGTTTTTT.

The V gene is TRBV19, the J gene TRBJ1-1; D gene uncertain. Germline lookup yields CDR1 LNHDA and CDR2 SQIVND (reference sequence). The CDR3 has 11 residues. The germline V and J ends were trimmed by 10 bases and 4 bases, with 10 bases remaining between them. In DNA form, the CDR3 reads TGTGCCACCTCGAGGCTCACTGAAGCTTTCTTT. It translates to CATSRLTEAFF.

A single count supports this clone. The V and J genes are TRBV6-5 and TRBJ1-2, with D possibly TRBD1 on 5 matching bases. CDR1 is MNHEY, CDR2 SVGAGI, per germline. CDR3 length: 14 amino acids. Trimming cost V 4 bases and J 7 bases, with 16 bases left between them. The CDR3 bases are TGTGCCAGCAGTTCGCCCCGGGGGGTTTCTGGCTACACCTTC. Its protein product is CASSSPRGVSGYTF.

The J gene is TRBJ2-5, the V gene TRBV11-2; tentatively, D is TRBD2 (5 bases). CDR3 size: 13 residues. The germline CDR1 and CDR2 sequences are SGHAT and FQNNGV. The V end lost 6 bases, the J end lost 2 bases, and 10 bases lay between the germline ends. The CDR3 bases are TGTGCCAGCAGTCGGGATCTACAAGAGACCCAGTACTTC. Its protein is CASSRDLQETQYF. Full variable domain (missing parts from reference TRBV11-2 and TRBJ2-5): EAGVAQSPRYKIIEKRQSVAFWCNPISGHATLYWYQQILGQGPKLLIQFQNNGVVDDSQLPKDRFSAERLKGVDSTLKIQPAKLEDSAVYLCASSRDLQETQYFGPGTRLLVL.

V gene TRBV6-1 combines with J gene TRBJ1-5, with 8 positions matching TRBD1. The CDR3 spans 16 residues. Germline V gene lookup returns CDR1 MNHNS and CDR2 SASEGT. V dropped 0 bases and J dropped 2; count of bases not matched to a gene: 3. In DNA form, the CDR3 reads TGTGCCAGCAGTGAAGCGGGACAGGTCGGCAATCAGCCCCAGCATTTT. Amino acids: CASSEAGQVGNQPQHF.

The rearrangement uses TRBV19 and TRBJ1-5; TRBD1 aligns across 8 bases. The CDR3 totals 15 residues. Germline V lookup: CDR1 LNHDA, CDR2 SQIVND (reference sequence). V trimming: 6 bases; J trimming: 4 bases; junction bases outside the gene matches: 8. The CDR3 loop reads CASRSTGAPNQPQHF. In DNA, the CDR3 is TGTGCCAGTAGGTCGACAGGGGCACCAAATCAGCCCCAGCATTTT.